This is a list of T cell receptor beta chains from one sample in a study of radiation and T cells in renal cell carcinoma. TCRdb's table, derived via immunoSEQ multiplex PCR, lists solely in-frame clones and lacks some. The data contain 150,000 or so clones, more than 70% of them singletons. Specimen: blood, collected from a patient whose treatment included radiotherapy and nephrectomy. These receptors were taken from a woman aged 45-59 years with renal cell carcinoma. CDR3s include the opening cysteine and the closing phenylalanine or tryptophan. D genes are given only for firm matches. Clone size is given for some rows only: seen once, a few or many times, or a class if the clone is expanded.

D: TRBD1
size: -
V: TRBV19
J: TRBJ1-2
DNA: TGTGCCAGTAGTGCCAGGGGGAGGGATGGCTACACCTTC
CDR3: CASSARGRDGYTF

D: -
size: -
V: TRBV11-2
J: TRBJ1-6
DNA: TGTGCCAGCAGCTTAACCCCTAGGGGGGCCTTTAATTCACCCCTCCACTTT
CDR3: CASSLTPRGAFNSPLHF

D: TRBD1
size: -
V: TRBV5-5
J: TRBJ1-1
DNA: TGTGCCAGCAGCCCCGGGACAGGGCCCACTGAAGCTTTCTTT
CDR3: CASSPGTGPTEAFF

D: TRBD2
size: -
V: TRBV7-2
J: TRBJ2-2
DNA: TGTGCCAGCAGCCCTGGGACTAGCGGGGCCGGGGAGCTGTTTTTT
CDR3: CASSPGTSGAGELFF

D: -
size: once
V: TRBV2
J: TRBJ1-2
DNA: TGTGCCAGCAGCTTCGCGGACGGCTTCGCTAACTATGGCTACACCTTC
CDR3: CASSFADGFANYGYTF

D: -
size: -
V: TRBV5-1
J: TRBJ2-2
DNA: TGCGCCAGCAGCCAGGGACTCACCGGGGAGCTGTTTTTT
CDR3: CASSQGLTGELFF

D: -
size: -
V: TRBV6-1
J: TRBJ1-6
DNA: TGTGCCAGCAGTGAGGTAACCGCAGGGAACTCACCCCTCCACTTT
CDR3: CASSEVTAGNSPLHF

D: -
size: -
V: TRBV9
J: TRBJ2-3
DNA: TGTGCCAGCAGCGTAGAAAAGTCCACAGATACGCAGTATTTT
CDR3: CASSVEKSTDTQYF

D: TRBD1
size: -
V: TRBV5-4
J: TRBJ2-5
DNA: TGTGCCAGCAGCTTGGCCGGGACAGAAGAGACCCAGTACTTC
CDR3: CASSLAGTEETQYF

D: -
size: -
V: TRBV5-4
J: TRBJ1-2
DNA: TGTGCCAGCAGCCGCCCTGACACGGTTATTGTCTATGGCTACACCTTC
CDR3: CASSRPDTVIVYGYTF

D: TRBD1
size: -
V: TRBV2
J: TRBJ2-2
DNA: TGTGCCAGCAGCGGACAGGGGGTGGGGACCGGGGAGCTGTTTTTT
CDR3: CASSGQGVGTGELFF

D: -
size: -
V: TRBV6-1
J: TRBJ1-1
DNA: TGTGCCAGTTTCCTGGCAGTTCAAGCTTTCTTT
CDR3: CASFLAVQAFF

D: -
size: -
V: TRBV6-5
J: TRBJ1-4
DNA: TGTGCCAGCAGCCGTGAAGTCGCAACTAATGAAAAACTGTTTTTT
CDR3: CASSREVATNEKLFF

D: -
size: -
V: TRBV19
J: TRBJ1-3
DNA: TGTGCCAGTAGTCCCCGAGGCAGCACCTCTGGAAACACCATATATTTT
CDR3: CASSPRGSTSGNTIYF

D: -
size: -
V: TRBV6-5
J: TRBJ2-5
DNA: TGTGCCAGCAGCGACAGGGGACTAGGGGAGACCCAGTACTTC
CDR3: CASSDRGLGETQYF

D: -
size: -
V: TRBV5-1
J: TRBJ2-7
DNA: TGCGCCAGTCAGGACTTACGGGACCACGAGCAGTACTTC
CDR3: CASQDLRDHEQYF

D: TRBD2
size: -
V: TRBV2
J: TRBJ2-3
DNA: TGTGCCAGCAGCCTCGGGACTAGCGGGGCTAGCACAGATACGCAGTATTTT
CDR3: CASSLGTSGASTDTQYF

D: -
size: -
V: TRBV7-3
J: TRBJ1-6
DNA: TGTGCCAGCAGCCCAGGCGGGGGAAAAGGATCACCCCTCCACTTT
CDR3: CASSPGGGKGSPLHF

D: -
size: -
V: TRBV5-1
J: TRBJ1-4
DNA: TGCGCCAGCAGCTTGGGGGGGACCGAAAAACTGTTTTTT
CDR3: CASSLGGTEKLFF

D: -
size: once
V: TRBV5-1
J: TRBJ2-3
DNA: TGCGCCAGCGCGTGGTGGGATACTAGCACAGATACGCAGTATTTT
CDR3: CASAWWDTSTDTQYF

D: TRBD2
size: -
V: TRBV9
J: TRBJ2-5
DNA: TGTGCCAGCAGCGTATTCGGCGGGGGGGTTGAGCAAGAGACCCAGTACTTC
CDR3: CASSVFGGGVEQETQYF

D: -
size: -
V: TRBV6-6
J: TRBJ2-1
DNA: TGTGCCAGCAGTCGGAGAGACTCCTACAATGAGCAGTTCTTC
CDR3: CASSRRDSYNEQFF

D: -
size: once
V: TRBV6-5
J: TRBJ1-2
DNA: TGTGCCAGCAGTTACCGGGGGATCGGGAATGGCTACACCTTC
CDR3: CASSYRGIGNGYTF

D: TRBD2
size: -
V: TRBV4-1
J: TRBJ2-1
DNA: TGCGCCAGCAGCCAAAGTGGGCGGGGGGAGCAGTTCTTC
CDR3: CASSQSGRGEQFF

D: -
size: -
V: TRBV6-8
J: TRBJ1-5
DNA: TGTGCCAGCAGTTACACAGCTGCGCTAAGGCGCACTCAGCCCCAGCATTTT
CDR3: CASSYTAALRRTQPQHF

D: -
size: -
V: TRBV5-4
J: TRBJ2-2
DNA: TGTGCCAGCACCACGGGACACACGAACACCGGGGAGCTGTTTTTT
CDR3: CASTTGHTNTGELFF

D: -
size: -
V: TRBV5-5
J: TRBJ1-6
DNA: TGTGCCAGCAGTACTACAGGACTAGATAATTCACCCCTCCACTTT
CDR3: CASSTTGLDNSPLHF

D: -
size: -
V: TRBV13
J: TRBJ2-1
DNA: TGTGCCAGCAGCTTACGGGGCGAACTTTCCTACAATGAGCAGTTCTTC
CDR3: CASSLRGELSYNEQFF

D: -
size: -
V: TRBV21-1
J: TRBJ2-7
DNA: TGTGCCAGCAGCAATAGGGGACAGGTCTTTGGGGAGCAGTACTTC
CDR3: CASSNRGQVFGEQYF

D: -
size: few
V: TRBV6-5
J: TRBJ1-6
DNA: TGTGCCAGCAGGGGCTCCTATAATTCACCCCTCCACTTT
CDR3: CASRGSYNSPLHF

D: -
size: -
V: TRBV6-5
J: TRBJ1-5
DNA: TGTGCCAGCAGCCCACAGGGTTTCAATCAGCCCCAGCATTTT
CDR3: CASSPQGFNQPQHF

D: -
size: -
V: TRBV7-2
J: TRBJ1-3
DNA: TGTGCCAGCAGCCTCGTGGGGTCCGGAAACACCATATATTTT
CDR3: CASSLVGSGNTIYF

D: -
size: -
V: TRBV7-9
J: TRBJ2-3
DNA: TGTGCCAGCAGCCACCCGCTAAGGGGGTCCTTTCGCACAGATACGCAGTATTTT
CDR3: CASSHPLRGSFRTDTQYF

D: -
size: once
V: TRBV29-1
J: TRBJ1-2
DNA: TGCAGCGTCCGGACGAGTTTCAATGGCTACACCTTC
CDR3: CSVRTSFNGYTF

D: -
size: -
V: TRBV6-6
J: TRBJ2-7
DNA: TGTGCCAGCAGGTCCAAATTCTCCTACGAGCAGTACTTC
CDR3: CASRSKFSYEQYF

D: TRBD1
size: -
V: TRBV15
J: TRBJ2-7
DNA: TGTGCCACGGTCTCCAGGACAGGCCCGATCGAGCAGTACTTC
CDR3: CATVSRTGPIEQYF

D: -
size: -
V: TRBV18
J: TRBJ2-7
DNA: TGTGCCAGCTCACGGGATATCTACGAGCAGTACTTC
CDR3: CASSRDIYEQYF

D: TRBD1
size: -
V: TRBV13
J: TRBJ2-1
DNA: TGTGCCAGCAGCTTTTCCATCGACAGGGATAATGAGCAGTTCTTC
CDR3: CASSFSIDRDNEQFF

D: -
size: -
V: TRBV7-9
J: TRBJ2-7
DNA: TGTGCCAGCAGCTTAGTAATCGGGGCCAGCGAGCAGTACTTC
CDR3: CASSLVIGASEQYF

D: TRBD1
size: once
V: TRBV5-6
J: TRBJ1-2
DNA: TGTGCCAGCAGCTTCCGGGACAGGAATTATGGCTACACCTTC
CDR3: CASSFRDRNYGYTF

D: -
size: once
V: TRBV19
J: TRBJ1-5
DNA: TGTGCCAGTAGTATAGCGGTCGTGGTCGGGAATCAGCCCCAGCATTTT
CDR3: CASSIAVVVGNQPQHF

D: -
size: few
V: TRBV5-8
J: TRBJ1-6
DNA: TGTGCCAGCAGCTACGACGTCAATTCACCCCTCCACTTT
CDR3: CASSYDVNSPLHF

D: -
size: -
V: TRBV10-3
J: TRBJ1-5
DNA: TGTGCCATCAGTGAATATAGCAATCAGCCCCAGCATTTT
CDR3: CAISEYSNQPQHF

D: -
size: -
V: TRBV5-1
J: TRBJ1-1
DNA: TGCGCCAGCAGCTTGGTTGGAGAGAACACTGAAGCTTTCTTT
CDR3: CASSLVGENTEAFF

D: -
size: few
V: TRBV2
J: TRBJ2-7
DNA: TGTGCCAGCAGTGAATCGGGGGCCTCTGGAGGGCAGTACTTC
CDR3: CASSESGASGGQYF

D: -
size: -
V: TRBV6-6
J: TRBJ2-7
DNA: TGTGCCAGCTCCCGAGGGACATCCTACGAGCAGTACTTC
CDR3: CASSRGTSYEQYF

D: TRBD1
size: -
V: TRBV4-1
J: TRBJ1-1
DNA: TGCGCCAGCAGCCGAGGACAGGGGCGCGACACTGAAGCTTTCTTT
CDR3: CASSRGQGRDTEAFF

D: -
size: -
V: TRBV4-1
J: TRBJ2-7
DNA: TGCGCCAGCAGCCAAGTCATTTCTCGCAGGGGCGACTACGAGCAGTACTTC
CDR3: CASSQVISRRGDYEQYF

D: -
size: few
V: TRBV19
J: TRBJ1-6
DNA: TGTGCCAGTAGTATCGGGGGTTATGGTAATTCACCCCTCCACTTT
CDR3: CASSIGGYGNSPLHF

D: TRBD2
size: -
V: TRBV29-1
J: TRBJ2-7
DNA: TGCAGCGCGGGCGGGGGGGCCTACGAGCAGTACTTC
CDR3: CSAGGGAYEQYF